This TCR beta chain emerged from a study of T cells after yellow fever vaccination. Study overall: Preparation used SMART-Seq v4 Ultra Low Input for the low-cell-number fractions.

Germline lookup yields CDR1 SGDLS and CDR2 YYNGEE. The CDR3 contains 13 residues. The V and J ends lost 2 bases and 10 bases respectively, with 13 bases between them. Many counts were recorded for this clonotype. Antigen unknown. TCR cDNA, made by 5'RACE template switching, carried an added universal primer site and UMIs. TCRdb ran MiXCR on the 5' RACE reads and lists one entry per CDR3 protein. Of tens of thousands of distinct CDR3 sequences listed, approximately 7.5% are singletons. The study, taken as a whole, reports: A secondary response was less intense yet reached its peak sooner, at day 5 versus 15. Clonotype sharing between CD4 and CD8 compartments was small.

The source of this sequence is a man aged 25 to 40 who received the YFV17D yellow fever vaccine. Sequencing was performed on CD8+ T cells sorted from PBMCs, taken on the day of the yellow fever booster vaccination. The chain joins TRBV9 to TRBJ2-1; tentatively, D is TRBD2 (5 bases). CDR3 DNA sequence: TGTGCCAGCAGCGTCACCGACTACCGGGAGCAGTTCTTC. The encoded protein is CASSVTDYREQFF. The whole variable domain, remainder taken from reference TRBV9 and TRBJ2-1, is DSGVTQTPKHLITATGQRVTLRCSPRSGDLSVYWYQQSLDQGLQFLIQYYNGEERAKGNILERFSAQQFPDLHSELNLSSLELGDSALYFCASSVTDYREQFFGPGTRLTVL.